These T cell receptor beta chains were read from a single sample in a study of radiotherapy plus CTLA-4 blockade in lung cancer. Some clones are missing from TCRdb's copy, which holds only in-frame ones; the method was immunoSEQ multiplex PCR. The table records about 60,000 clones, around 86% of them present only once. The input for sequencing was peripheral blood, taken from a patient treated with radiotherapy plus ipilimumab. These receptor sequences come from a human donor with non-small cell lung cancer who had a partial response to radiotherapy plus ipilimumab. Both conserved end residues are part of each CDR3. The D gene is left open where the match is weak. For some rows the clone size is stated as once, few or many, or as a class when expanded; others skip it.

>-|TRBJ2-2|TRBV19|-
CASIDRPITGELFF
TGTGCCAGTATTGACAGGCCCATCACCGGGGAGCTGTTTTTT
>-|TRBJ2-3|TRBV5-4|once
CASSLDGGDTQYF
TGTGCCAGCAGCTTGGACGGAGGGGATACGCAGTATTTT
>TRBD2|TRBJ2-3|TRBV7-3|-
CASSLRGRDARRATDTQYF
TGTGCCAGCAGCTTAAGGGGGAGGGACGCCAGGCGGGCCACAGATACGCAGTATTTT
>-|TRBJ1-2|TRBV28|once
CASSVPSRAHYGYTF
TGTGCCAGCAGCGTCCCCTCGAGGGCCCACTATGGCTACACCTTC
>-|TRBJ1-1|TRBV10-3|-
CAIKEKQLNTEAFF
TGTGCCATCAAAGAAAAACAGCTGAACACTGAAGCTTTCTTT
>TRBD2|TRBJ2-5|TRBV5-1|-
CASSLVLAGEKTQYF
TGCGCCAGCAGCTTGGTACTAGCGGGAGAGAAGACCCAGTACTTC
>TRBD1|TRBJ2-3|TRBV19|-
CASSGRTGGFDTQYF
TGTGCCAGTAGTGGAAGGACAGGGGGCTTCGATACGCAGTATTTT
>TRBD2|TRBJ2-1|TRBV5-8|once
CASPKRERSYNEQFF
TGTGCCAGCCCGAAGCGGGAACGCTCCTACAATGAGCAGTTCTTC
>-|TRBJ2-6|TRBV6-6|-
CASSPHSSGANVLTF
TGTGCCAGCAGTCCTCATAGCTCTGGGGCCAACGTCCTGACTTTC
>TRBD1|TRBJ2-7|TRBV28|-
CASSNAGTGSYEQYF
TGTGCCAGCAGTAATGCCGGGACAGGCTCCTACGAGCAGTACTTC
>-|TRBJ2-3|TRBV5-1|-
CASSLGGSSTDTQYF
TGCGCCAGCAGCTTGGGGGGCAGTAGCACAGATACGCAGTATTTT
>-|TRBJ2-6|TRBV9|-
CASSVGGGGTGANVLTF
TGTGCCAGCAGCGTAGGGGGGGGCGGTACTGGGGCCAACGTCCTGACTTTC
>-|TRBJ1-1|TRBV6-5|once
CASSYQKTRGSTEAFF
TGTGCCAGCAGCTACCAAAAGACACGGGGTTCCACTGAAGCTTTCTTT
>TRBD1|TRBJ2-7|TRBV5-3|-
CARPLDKKPGTGAYEQYF
TGTGCCAGACCGCTAGACAAGAAACCCGGGACAGGGGCCTACGAGCAGTACTTC
>TRBD1|TRBJ2-1|TRBV5-1|-
CASFEGDSSYNEQFF
TGCGCCAGCTTCGAGGGGGACAGCTCCTACAATGAGCAGTTCTTC
>TRBD1|TRBJ2-7|TRBV2|-
CASRPSGGIINEQYF
TGTGCCAGCAGACCGTCAGGGGGAATTATAAACGAGCAGTACTTC
>TRBD1|TRBJ2-5|TRBV6-9|-
CASSQTTGGTETQYF
TGTGCCAGCAGTCAAACGACAGGGGGTACGGAGACCCAGTACTTC